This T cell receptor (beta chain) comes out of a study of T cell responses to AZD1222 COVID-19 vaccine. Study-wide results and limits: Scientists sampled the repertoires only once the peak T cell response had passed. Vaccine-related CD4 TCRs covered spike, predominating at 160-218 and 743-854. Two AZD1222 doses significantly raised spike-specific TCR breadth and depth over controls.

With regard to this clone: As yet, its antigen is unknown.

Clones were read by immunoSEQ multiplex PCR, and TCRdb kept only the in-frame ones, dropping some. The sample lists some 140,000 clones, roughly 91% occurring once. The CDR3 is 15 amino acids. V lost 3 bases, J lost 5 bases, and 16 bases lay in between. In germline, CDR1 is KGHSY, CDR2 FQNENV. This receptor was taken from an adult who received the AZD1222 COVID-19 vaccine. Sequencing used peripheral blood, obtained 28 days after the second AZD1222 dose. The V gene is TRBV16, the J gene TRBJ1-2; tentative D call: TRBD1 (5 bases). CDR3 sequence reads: CASSHPLRTPYGYTF. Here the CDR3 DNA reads TGTGCCAGCAGCCACCCCCTCCGGACACCGTATGGCTACACCTTC.